This T cell receptor beta chain was recovered during a study of blood T cell repertoires in COVID-19. As for the study in general: Donors in the United States, Italy and Spain gave samples during acute or convalescent COVID-19.

In the authors' methods: Amplification of reference gene primers was used by the study to estimate nucleated cell counts. Repertoires were generated with immunoSEQ multiplex PCR, while TCRdb's copy carries only in-frame clones and drops some. Clone size and the V and J calls come from that table; the DNA yielded D and trimming. The table has about 150,000 clones, around 83% seen once. The sequenced sample consisted of peripheral blood. This sequence was found in a woman aged 45-65 years in a cohort sampled during active or convalescent COVID-19.

CDR3 protein: CASSLGVLSTDTQYF. The CDR3 nucleotides are TGCGCCAGCAGCTTAGGGGTTCTTAGCACAGATACGCAGTATTTT. This chain joins TRBV5-1 and TRBJ2-3, with a weak D call TRBD1 (5 bases). Trimming removed 2 bases at V and 0 bases at J, with 10 bases between. The V gene's germline CDR1 is SGHRS and CDR2 YFSETQ. The CDR3 is 15 residues long. The variable domain in full, with the rest retrieved from reference TRBV5-1 and TRBJ2-3, is KAGVTQTPRYLIKTRGQQVTLSCSPISGHRSVSWYQQTPGQGLQFLFEYFSETQRNKGNFPGRFSGRQFSNSRSEMNVSTLELGDSALYLCASSLGVLSTDTQYFGPGTRLTVL.